What follows describes a single TCR beta chain. The CDR3 has 14 amino acids. J lost 4 bases, V lost 9 bases, and 9 bases had no gene match. Germline CDR1 is MDHEN and CDR2 is SYDVKM. Original methodology: It was from reference gene primer amplification that nucleated cell counts were estimated. Sequenced by immunoSEQ multiplex PCR; TCRdb stores in-frame clones only, minus some. D and trimming come from the DNA, and the V and J calls and clone size come from that table. Among 55,000 to 70,000 clones listed, around nine tenths were seen once. The sample belongs to a study of blood T cell repertoires in COVID-19. Study-wide background: Samples came from the United States, Italy and Spain, spanning acute and convalescent COVID-19. In each case, the material was cDNA or gDNA derived from T cells, B-cell-depleted T cells, or PBMCs.

This TCR was recovered from a woman aged 45 to 65 with active or convalescent COVID-19. Sequenced: peripheral blood. The chain uses TRBV28 and TRBJ2-7; 10 bases match TRBD2. The CDR3 spells CASISAGGPYEQYF. Written as DNA, the CDR3 is TGTGCCAGTATTTCAGCGGGAGGGCCATACGAGCAGTACTTC.